The 17 T cell receptor beta chains reported below all come from one sample, sequenced in a study of human T cells and chemical hapten exposure (dated by TCRdb to the early 2020s). Per the publication, the time point label means: patch test 3, about 24 weeks after DPC sensitization. Reading the label with the study, this specimen's treatment or condition is: therapeutic diphenylcyclopropenone sensitization with weekly scalp DPC. Libraries were prepared through RACE. Sequencing was carried out with a NextSeq 500. TCRdb reprocessing: public reads trimmed at Q25 with fastp, clones called with MiXCR, in-frame beta chains kept. CDR3 protein sequences are deduplicated, and each keeps its most common genes and DNA. Across this sample there are 85,000 to 100,000 distinct CDR3 sequences, with roughly 27% seen only once. The ten top clones hold over 9% of the sample. The sequences come from whole blood, collected in connection with sensitization to the hapten diphenylcyclopropenone (DPC). The receptors shown here come from a man between 35 and 55 years old with alopecia areata. Some clones in this sample may be carry-over from other donors' samples.

The rearrangement links TRBV7-9 to TRBJ2-6; D remains unclear. Germline assignment: CDR1 SEHNR and CDR2 FQNEAQ (reference sequence). The V gene lost 3 bases and the J gene lost 4 bases, with 4 bases spanning the gap. The CDR3 totals 13 residues. The CDR3 coding sequence is TGTGCCAGCAGCTTCGACGGGGCCAACGTCCTGACTTTC. Amino acid sequence: CASSFDGANVLTF.

This clonotype has a count of ten or more. The chain has TRBV4-3 and TRBJ2-3; 14 nucleotides agree with TRBD2. The CDR3 covers 16 residues. The V and J ends lost 0 bases and 8 bases, in that order; junction bases with no gene match: 4. Germline V gene sequence: CDR1 LGHNA, CDR2 YSLEER. CDR3 coding DNA: TGCGCCAGCAGCCAAGATGTGGGGACTAGCGGGAGTACGCAGTATTTT. Its protein product is CASSQDVGTSGSTQYF.

The chain uses TRBV3-1 and TRBJ1-4; 10 bases match TRBD1. J lost 8 bases, V lost 0 bases, and 9 bases had no gene match. The CDR3 spans 17 residues. Germline CDR1 is LGHDT and CDR2 is YNNKEL (reference sequence). The CDR3 protein is CASSQDWRQGANEKLFF. CDR3 in DNA: TGTGCCAGCAGCCAAGATTGGCGACAGGGGGCAAACGAAAAACTGTTTTTT.

For this clonotype: The junction and the germline gene differ at one end; a read error may be behind it. The rearrangement uses TRBV10-3 and TRBJ1-2; no firm D call. The CDR3 loop spans 13 amino acids. CDR1 is ENHRY, CDR2 SYGVKD, per germline. In DNA form, the CDR3 reads TGTGCCATCAGTGAGAACTCTAACTATGGCGACACCTTC. Translated, it gives CAISENSNYGDTF.

The gene calls are TRBV5-4 and TRBJ1-4; unclear D gene. This CDR3 comprises 16 residues. Germline loops: CDR1 SGHNT, CDR2 YYREEE (reference sequence). Trimming cost V 0 bases and J 4 bases, with 13 bases left between them. The DNA of the CDR3 is TGTGCCAGCAGCTTGGGAGGTACTGGGAATAATGAAAAACTGTTTTTT. Amino acid sequence: CASSLGGTGNNEKLFF. Full variable domain (outside the CDR3, taken from reference TRBV5-4 and TRBJ1-4): ETGVTQSPTHLIKTRGQQVTLRCSSQSGHNTVSWYQQALGQGPQFIFQYYREEENGRGNFPPRFSGLQFPNYSSELNVNALELDDSALYLCASSLGGTGNNEKLFFGSGTQLSVL.

This clonotype was detected a few times. The V call is TRBV12-3 or TRBV12-4, the J call TRBJ2-5, with D maybe TRBD2 (7 bases). V was trimmed by 6 bases and J by 3 bases, leaving 17 bases between them. The CDR3 runs 15 residues. CDR3 DNA sequence: TGTGCCAGCAGGCAAGGGGGGGCCGGCAAAGAGACCCAGTACTTC. Translated: CASRQGGAGKETQYF.

The chain has TRBV9 and TRBJ1-1; D call uncertain. CDR3 size: 13 residues. With 4 bases removed from V and 3 bases from J, the gap between germline ends came to 10 bases. The germline V gene has CDR1 SGDLS and CDR2 YYNGEE. The CDR3 here is CASSPHPDTEAFF. DNA for the CDR3: TGTGCCAGCAGCCCCCACCCGGACACTGAAGCTTTCTTT.

This clonotype was found a few times. The chain employs TRBV20-1 and TRBJ1-1; 7 bases match TRBD1. V was clipped by 5 bases and J by 1 base; unmatched bases: 7. Germline V gives CDR1 DFQATT, CDR2 SNEGSKA (reference sequence). This CDR3 region has 14 residues. The CDR3 sequence: CSAPRGTENTEAFF. Written as DNA, the CDR3 is TGCAGTGCTCCAAGGGGGACAGAGAACACTGAAGCTTTCTTT.

The rearrangement joins TRBV7-9 to TRBJ2-7; 8 positions match TRBD2. Germline V gene lookup returns CDR1 SEHNR and CDR2 FQNEAQ (reference sequence). Losses at the gene ends were 2 bases for V and 2 bases for J; bases not matched to a gene: 2. The CDR3 is 14 residues long. CDR3 region: CASSLNSGAYEQYF. CDR3 DNA: TGTGCCAGCAGCTTAAATAGCGGGGCCTACGAGCAGTACTTC.

The table lists this clonotype with a few counts. The rearrangement links TRBV20-1 to TRBJ2-1, with a tentative D call TRBD2 (6 bases). The CDR3 runs to 13 residues. CDR1 is DFQATT and CDR2 is SNEGSKA in the germline V gene (reference sequence). V lost 6 bases to trimming and J lost 9 bases, with 18 bases between them. The CDR3 sequence: CSALPGLSSEQFF. As DNA, the CDR3 is TGCAGTGCGCTTCCGGGACTCTCCAGTGAGCAGTTCTTC.

The chain joins TRBV2 to TRBJ2-1; tentatively, D is TRBD2 (5 bases). This CDR3 region has 15 residues. Germline V CDR1 and CDR2: SNHLY, FYNNEI. Trimming removed 1 base from V and 3 bases from J, with 10 bases in between. In DNA form, the CDR3 reads TGTGCCAGCAGTGAAGGCGGACTGATCTACAATGAGCAGTTCTTC. Translated, it gives CASSEGGLIYNEQFF.

This clonotype showed up just a few times. J is TRBJ2-5 and V is TRBV20-1; D may correspond to TRBD1 or TRBD2 (5 bases each). Germline loops: CDR1 DFQATT, CDR2 SNEGSKA (reference sequence). The V and J ends lost 4 bases and 5 bases respectively, with 17 bases between them. The CDR3 sequence is 14 residues long. This chain's CDR3 is CSAIGTVGRETQYF. CDR3 in DNA: TGCAGTGCTATTGGGACGGTCGGGCGGGAGACCCAGTACTTC.

This clonotype was counted a few times. The chain carries TRBV7-3 and TRBJ2-1; 7 bases match TRBD2. There are 15 residues in the CDR3. Germline V lookup: CDR1 SGHTA, CDR2 FQGTGA. The V gene end was trimmed by 4 bases and the J gene end by 8 bases; junction bases not matched to a gene: 11. The CDR3 is CASSSRLARLDEQFF. CDR3 bases: TGTGCCAGCAGCTCCAGACTAGCTCGGTTGGATGAGCAGTTCTTC. Together with reference TRBV7-3 and TRBJ2-1, the CDR3 gives the full variable domain: GAGVSQTPSNKVTEKGKYVELRCDPISGHTALYWYRQSLGQGPEFLIYFQGTGAADDSGLPNDRFFAVRPEGSVSTLKIQRTERGDSAVYLCASSSRLARLDEQFFGPGTRLTVL.

The DNA of the CDR3 is TGTGCCAGCAGTCCTAATCCGGGACTAGCGTCTACAGATACGCAGTATTTT. Its translation is CASSPNPGLASTDTQYF. V and J are TRBV12-3 or TRBV12-4 and TRBJ2-3, with 10 bases aligning to TRBD2. The length of the CDR3 is 17 residues. V lost 5 bases to trimming and J lost 3 bases; unmatched junction nucleotides: 11.

The V gene is TRBV6-5, the J gene TRBJ2-5; 8 bases line up with TRBD2. The CDR3 has 15 residues. Germline V gene lookup returns CDR1 MNHEY and CDR2 SVGAGI. V dropped 2 bases and J dropped 5; count of bases not matched to a gene: 7. The CDR3 DNA reads as TGTGCCAGCAGTTACATAGCGGGGAAACGGGAGACCCAGTACTTC. Its translation is CASSYIAGKRETQYF.

This clonotype was seen a handful of times. The chain couples TRBV7-2 to TRBJ1-4, with a weak D call TRBD1 (5 bases). Trimming stripped 1 base from V and 5 bases from J, with 11 bases between. This CDR3 contains 15 residues. Germline V lookup: CDR1 SGHTA, CDR2 FQGNSA. CDR3 in amino acids: CASSLGLTENEKLFF. The DNA for the CDR3 is TGTGCCAGCAGCTTAGGCCTGACAGAGAATGAAAAACTGTTTTTT.

The rearrangement links TRBV12-3 or TRBV12-4 to TRBJ1-2, with D perhaps TRBD1 (6 bases). The CDR3 loop spans 15 amino acids. V lost 6 bases and J lost 8, with 22 bases in between. The CDR3 nucleotides are TGTGCCAGCAGAAAGAACAGGGCCCAAGATCGAGGCTACACCTTC. This codes for CASRKNRAQDRGYTF.